Described below is a single T cell receptor beta chain sequence and its context. This sample stems from a study of blood T cell repertoires in COVID-19. As for the study in general: Samples representing acute and convalescent COVID-19 were sourced from the United States, Italy and Spain.

Original processing methods: Amplified reference gene primers provided the basis for estimating nucleated cell counts. Sequencing used immunoSEQ multiplex PCR; TCRdb keeps in-frame clones, though not all of them. V and J calls and clone size come straight from that table; D and trimming were deduced from the DNA. This sample has 100,000 or so clones, with 82% found just once. CDR3 length: 16 amino acids. V shed 0 bases, J shed 5 bases, and the junction held 8 bases outside the gene matches. Looked up from germline, CDR1 is SNHLY and CDR2 is FYNNEI. The sequenced material came from peripheral blood. This chain uses TRBV2 with TRBJ2-5; 8 bases align to TRBD1. This TCR was recovered from a man in his 70s with active or convalescent COVID-19. The CDR3 coding sequence is TGTGCCAGCAGTGAAGCGCAGGGGGCCAGGGGGGAGACCCAGTACTTC. Its translation: CASSEAQGARGETQYF.